Listed below are T cell receptor beta chains from one sample, sequenced in a study of T-cell memory formation after mild COVID-19. TCRdb processed the 5' RACE reads anew with MiXCR; each CDR3 protein has one entry. The repertoire holds about 470,000 distinct CDR3 sequences, with 20% to 30% as singletons. The sequencing sample was made of PBMCs or a T cell subset sorted from them (not recorded which). The receptors shown here come from an adult woman who had mild COVID-19 (a few samples of this study predate the infection). Cell type and time point are not known. The CDR3 runs from the conserved cysteine through the conserved F or W. Each record gives: clone size, D gene, J gene, V gene, CDR3 protein, CDR3 DNA. A D gene is named only where the DNA matches it firmly. The listing skips clone size in some rows; elsewhere it reads once, few, many or a size class.

>NA|NA|TRBJ1-2|TRBV20-1
CSARDLRPEPHYGYTF
TGCAGTGCTAGAGATTTGCGACCGGAACCCCACTATGGCTACACCTTC
>few|TRBD1|TRBJ1-2|TRBV27
CASSQGTAPVGYTF
TGTGCCAGCAGTCAAGGGACAGCACCAGTCGGCTACACCTTC
>NA|NA|TRBJ2-7|TRBV12-3/TRBV12-4
CASSPGPPNDEQYF
TGTGCCAGCAGTCCAGGGCCCCCGAACGACGAGCAGTACTTC
>NA|TRBD1|TRBJ2-1|TRBV11-1
CASSLGLTGGSEQFF
TGTGCCAGCAGCTTAGGATTAACAGGGGGCAGTGAGCAGTTCTTC
>few|NA|TRBJ2-7|TRBV7-6
CASSLRAGANYEQYF
TGTGCCAGCAGCTTAAGGGCAGGGGCTAACTACGAGCAGTACTTC
>NA|NA|TRBJ2-5|TRBV7-9
CASSFERHQYF
TGTGCCAGCAGCTTTGAGCGGCACCAGTACTTC
>few|NA|TRBJ2-1|TRBV7-3
CASSLRAGVGWSSYNEQFF
TGTGCCAGCAGCTTAAGAGCGGGTGTTGGGTGGAGCTCCTACAATGAGCAGTTCTTC
>NA|NA|TRBJ1-2|TRBV25-1
CASSSRVANYGYTF
TGTGCCAGCAGCTCCAGGGTAGCCAACTATGGCTACACCTTC
>few|NA|TRBJ2-7|TRBV20-1
CSAWTVSGSYEQYF
TGCAGTGCCTGGACAGTCTCTGGCTCCTACGAGCAGTACTTC
>few|TRBD2|TRBJ2-2|TRBV29-1
CSAGGGLAGARTGELFF
TGCAGCGCTGGGGGGGGACTAGCGGGAGCCCGCACCGGGGAGCTGTTTTTT
>few|TRBD1|TRBJ2-7|TRBV20-1
CSAYPGTGILTMYF
TGCAGTGCCTATCCCGGGACAGGGATCCTAACTATGTACTTC
>NA|NA|TRBJ1-2|TRBV10-3
CAISESVPRAPNYGYTF
TGTGCCATCAGTGAGTCGGTTCCCAGGGCCCCGAACTATGGCTACACCTTC
>few|TRBD1|TRBJ1-1|TRBV18
CASSPLRDSEAFF
TGTGCCAGCTCACCACTGAGGGACAGCGAAGCTTTCTTT
>few|NA|TRBJ2-3|TRBV7-2
CATEKFTDTQYF
TGTGCCACTGAGAAGTTCACAGATACGCAGTATTTT
>few|NA|TRBJ2-5|TRBV15
CATSRVGYQETQYF
TGTGCCACCAGCAGAGTCGGATACCAAGAGACCCAGTACTTC
>few|TRBD1|TRBJ2-1|TRBV7-3
CASSSGQGTYNEQFF
TGTGCCAGCAGCTCCGGACAGGGTACCTACAATGAGCAGTTCTTC
>NA|TRBD1|TRBJ1-1|TRBV29-1
CSVDPGQGVAEAFF
TGCAGCGTGGACCCGGGACAGGGTGTTGCTGAAGCTTTCTTT
>NA|TRBD2|TRBJ2-7|TRBV20-1
CSARKRGAPSDEQYF
TGCAGTGCTAGAAAGCGGGGCGCCCCATCGGACGAGCAGTACTTC
>few|TRBD1|TRBJ2-1|TRBV9
CASSVYRTGVDEQFF
TGTGCCAGCAGCGTATACCGGACAGGGGTAGATGAGCAGTTCTTC
>NA|NA|TRBJ1-2|TRBV6-5
CASSYSPGERYGYTF
TGTGCCAGCAGTTACTCGCCAGGAGAGAGATATGGCTACACCTTC
>NA|NA|TRBJ2-3|TRBV6-4
CASSDWGRSTDTQYF
TGTGCCAGCAGTGACTGGGGCAGGAGCACAGATACGCAGTATTTT
>NA|NA|TRBJ2-3|TRBV30
CAWSVGGGEGDTQYF
TGTGCCTGGAGTGTGGGAGGGGGCGAGGGAGATACGCAGTATTTT
>few|NA|TRBJ2-3|TRBV7-6
CASSLVHLSTDTQYF
TGTGCCAGCAGCTTAGTACATTTAAGCACAGATACGCAGTATTTT
>NA|NA|TRBJ2-1|TRBV7-8
CASSARGGVSYNEQFF
TGTGCCAGCAGCGCCCGAGGGGGGGTTTCCTACAATGAGCAGTTCTTC
>many|TRBD2|TRBJ2-1|TRBV7-2
CASSPWTSVNEQFF
TGTGCCAGCAGCCCCTGGACTAGCGTCAATGAGCAGTTCTTC
>few|TRBD2|TRBJ2-7|TRBV10-3
CAISGQGTSGGSYEQYF
TGTGCCATCAGTGGCCAAGGGACTAGCGGGGGCTCCTACGAGCAGTACTTC
>NA|NA|TRBJ1-4|TRBV20-1
CSARARDTRKLFF
TGCAGTGCTAGAGCCCGGGACACTAGAAAACTGTTTTTT
>NA|TRBD1|TRBJ2-1|TRBV28
CASSQGAYNEQFF
TGTGCCAGCAGCCAGGGGGCCTACAATGAGCAGTTCTTC